Below, 32 T cell receptor beta chains from the same sample are listed, as sequenced in a study of technical replicates of blood from a handful of donors. Clones were read by immunoSEQ multiplex PCR, and TCRdb kept only the in-frame ones, dropping some. Altogether tens of thousands of clones are present, around 88% being singletons, with the ten largest covering approximately 4.7%. Sequenced sample: PBMCs. The source of these receptors is a human donor in good health. Some clones in this sample may be carry-over from other donors' samples.

V usage is TRBV13 and J usage is TRBJ2-5, with TRBD2 as a possible D gene (5 bases). With 2 bases removed from V and 5 bases from J, the gap between germline ends came to 9 bases. The length of the CDR3 is 13 residues. CDR1 and CDR2 (germline): PRHDT, FYEKMQ (reference sequence). The CDR3 DNA sequence: TGTGCCAGCAGCTTACGAGGACTCGAGACCCAGTACTTC. Residues: CASSLRGLETQYF.

The chain uses TRBV6-5 and TRBJ2-5, with D perhaps matching TRBD2 (5 bases). The CDR3 contains 13 residues. In germline, CDR1 is MNHEY, CDR2 SVGAGI. With 5 bases removed from V and 5 bases from J, the gap between germline ends came to 12 bases. The CDR3 spells CASSTQRWETQYF. The DNA of the CDR3 is TGTGCCAGCAGTACACAGCGGTGGGAGACCCAGTACTTC.

The rearrangement links TRBV7-9 to TRBJ1-2, with D possibly being TRBD1 (5 bases). The CDR3 has 15 amino acids. V lost 2 bases to trimming and J lost 4 bases, with 14 bases between them. Germline CDR1 and CDR2: SEHNR and FQNEAQ (reference sequence). This CDR3 reads CASSLSTGISYGYTF. CDR3 DNA: TGTGCCAGCAGCTTAAGTACAGGAATTTCCTATGGCTACACCTTC.

This chain connects TRBV7-9 to TRBJ1-2; TRBD1 agrees at 11 bases. Trimming took 3 bases from V and 8 from J; bases not matched to a gene: 5. The CDR3 has 14 residues. CDR1 is SEHNR and CDR2 is FQNEAQ in the germline V gene (reference sequence). DNA of the CDR3: TGTGCCAGCAGCTTCGGACAGGGGGCAAGAGGCTACACCTTC. Protein sequence: CASSFGQGARGYTF.

V gene TRBV6-6 combines with J gene TRBJ2-1; 7 nucleotides align to TRBD2. The CDR3 totals 13 residues. Germline V gene lookup returns CDR1 MNHNY and CDR2 SVGAGI (reference sequence). Losses at the gene ends were 8 bases for V and 5 bases for J; bases not matched to a gene: 6. The CDR3 DNA is TGTGCCAGCTCCCCGGCGGGGGACAATGAGCAGTTCTTC. Translated, it gives CASSPAGDNEQFF.

The chain employs TRBV4-3 and TRBJ1-1; 10 bases map to TRBD1. This CDR3 is 19 amino acids long. The germline V gene has CDR1 LGHNA and CDR2 YSLEER. Trimming cost V 1 base and J 1 base; bases outside gene matches: 12. CDR3 sequence (DNA): TGCGCCAGCAGCCAAGGACAGGGGGCGTTCATGGGGTGGAACACTGAAGCTTTCTTT. It is translated as CASSQGQGAFMGWNTEAFF.

This chain uses TRBV7-2 with TRBJ1-1; 8 positions agree with TRBD1. J was trimmed by 10 bases and V by 3 bases; bases with no gene match: 7. This CDR3 contains 13 residues. Germline CDR1 reads SGHTA; CDR2 reads FQGNSA. CDR3 coding DNA: TGTGCCAGCAGCTTTACAGGGGGAATCATAGCTTTCTTT. It codes for CASSFTGGIIAFF.

The rearrangement uses TRBV30 and TRBJ2-5; D may be TRBD2 (7 bases). The CDR3 covers 13 residues. Germline CDR1 GTSNPN, CDR2 SVGIG (reference sequence). V dropped 7 bases and J dropped 5 bases, with 17 bases sitting between them. The CDR3 sequence is CAFSPGGAETQYF. CDR3 bases: TGTGCCTTCTCACCGGGGGGCGCGGAGACCCAGTACTTC.

This chain uses TRBV5-6 with TRBJ1-1; D possibly corresponds to TRBD1 (6 bases). V was cut by 2 bases and J by 1 base, with 9 bases left in between. The CDR3 has 14 amino acids. Germline V gene sequence: CDR1 SGHDT, CDR2 YYEEEE. Here the CDR3 reads CASSFWTANTEAFF. The DNA of the CDR3 is TGTGCCAGCAGCTTCTGGACAGCGAACACTGAAGCTTTCTTT. Drawing the rest from reference TRBV5-6 and TRBJ1-1, the complete variable domain is DAGVTQSPTHLIKTRGQQVTLRCSPKSGHDTVSWYQQALGQGPQFIFQYYEEEERQRGNFPDRFSGHQFPNYSSELNVNALLLGDSALYLCASSFWTANTEAFFGQGTRLTVV.

V usage is TRBV25-1 and J usage is TRBJ2-1; 11 nucleotides line up with TRBD2. Germline CDR1 is MGHDK and CDR2 is SYGVNS. The junction had 7 bases not matched to a gene; V was cut back by 9 bases and J by 6 bases. The CDR3 is made up of 14 amino acids. The CDR3 nucleotides are TGTGCCAGTTTTAGCGGGGGGGCAGGCAATGAGCAGTTCTTC. This encodes CASFSGGAGNEQFF. Drawing the rest from reference TRBV25-1 and TRBJ2-1, the complete variable domain is EADIYQTPRYLVIGTGKKITLECSQTMGHDKMYWYQQDPGMELHLIHYSYGVNSTEKGDLSSESTVSRIRTEHFPLTLESARPSHTSQYLCASFSGGAGNEQFFGPGTRLTVL.

This clone was seen only once. V is TRBV6-5 and J is TRBJ2-2; 12 bases map to TRBD2. The germline V gene has CDR1 MNHEY and CDR2 SVGAGI. The CDR3 length is 15 residues. With 5 bases clipped from V and 5 bases from J, the junction kept 3 bases outside the gene matches. The CDR3 DNA follows: TGTGCCAGCAGTGGGACTAGCGGGTTGACCGGGGAGCTGTTTTTT. This codes for CASSGTSGLTGELFF.

The chain links TRBV6-1 to TRBJ1-4; tentatively, D is TRBD1 (5 bases). CDR1 is MNHNS and CDR2 is SASEGT in the germline V gene. The CDR3 loop spans 15 amino acids. V lost 1 base to trimming and J lost 5 bases, with 11 bases between them. The CDR3 bases are TGTGCCAGCAGTGAAGAGACAGCGCCGAATGAAAAACTGTTTTTT. It is translated as CASSEETAPNEKLFF.

This clone has a handful of counts. The chain employs TRBV5-1 and TRBJ2-3, with 10 bases aligning to TRBD1. Germline V gives CDR1 SGHRS, CDR2 YFSETQ. With V trimmed by 4 bases and J by 3 bases, 5 bases remained unmatched. The CDR3 is made up of 15 amino acids. The CDR3 region is CASSGGTGETDTQYF. CDR3 DNA sequence: TGCGCCAGCAGCGGGGGGACAGGGGAAACAGATACGCAGTATTTT.

This clone was seen only a few times. The chain recombines TRBV6-6 with TRBJ2-1, with 8 bases lining up with TRBD2. CDR3 size: 14 residues. V lost 10 bases, J lost 0 bases, and 5 bases stayed unmatched. Germline assignment: CDR1 MNHNY and CDR2 SVGAGI (reference sequence). For the CDR3, the DNA is TGTGCCATTTGGCGGGGGGCCTCCTACAATGAGCAGTTCTTC. Amino acids: CAIWRGASYNEQFF.

The chain recombines TRBV5-8 with TRBJ2-5; the D gene is possibly TRBD1 (6 bases). The germline V gene has CDR1 SGHTS and CDR2 YDEGEE. Between the trimmed V and J ends, which lost 2 bases and 3 bases, there was a span of 8 bases. The CDR3 is made up of 13 amino acids. Written as DNA, the CDR3 is TGTGCCAGCAGCTTAACAGGGAAAGAGACCCAGTACTTC. As protein: CASSLTGKETQYF.

This chain connects TRBV2 to TRBJ2-3; TRBD2 matches 7 bases. Trimming at V came to 7 bases and at J to 0 bases, leaving 7 bases not matched to a gene. The CDR3 loop spans 15 amino acids. Germline V CDR1 and CDR2: SNHLY, FYNNEI. In nucleotides, the CDR3 is TGTGCCAGCACCCGTTGGGGGGGTAGCACAGATACGCAGTATTTT. Residues: CASTRWGGSTDTQYF.

This clone was detected only once. The chain has TRBV7-6 and TRBJ2-3; a possible D gene is TRBD1 (6 bases). Germline-derived CDR1 and CDR2 are SGHVS and FNYEAQ. The CDR3 has 14 amino acids. Trimming took 1 base from V and 4 from J, leaving 9 bases between them. In DNA, the CDR3 is TGTGCCAGCAGCTTAGAACAGGGAGCAGATACGCAGTATTTT. Translating gives CASSLEQGADTQYF.

V is TRBV10-3 and J is TRBJ1-2; D is ambiguous. The CDR3 consists of 13 residues. V lost 2 bases and J 7 bases, leaving 11 bases between the germline ends. The germline V gene encodes CDR1 ENHRY and CDR2 SYGVKD. This CDR3 is CAISEGMRSGYTF. The CDR3 nucleotides are TGTGCCATCAGTGAGGGTATGAGGTCTGGCTACACCTTC.

V usage is TRBV6-5 and J usage is TRBJ2-5; D is perhaps TRBD2 (5 bases). Per germline, CDR1 MNHEY and CDR2 SVGAGI. The CDR3 has 15 amino acids. Trimming left V 0 bases short and J 1 base short, with 9 bases between. DNA of the CDR3: TGTGCCAGCAGTTACTCTCGGGATCGCCAAGAGACCCAGTACTTC. This translates into CASSYSRDRQETQYF.

V and J are TRBV21-1 and TRBJ1-1. TRBV21-1 is a pseudogene locus. The length of the CDR3 is 14 residues. CDR3: CASSKVGGSTEAFF. CDR3 coding DNA: TGTGCCAGCAGCAAAGTTGGAGGGAGCACTGAAGCTTTCTTT.

The chain couples TRBV30 to TRBJ2-2; D possibly corresponds to TRBD2 (6 bases). V lost 3 bases, J lost 0 bases, and 8 bases lay in between. Germline assignment: CDR1 GTSNPN and CDR2 SVGIG (reference sequence). The CDR3 length is 14 residues. CDR3 DNA sequence: TGTGCCTGGAGACGGGGGTCGAACACCGGGGAGCTGTTTTTT. This translates into CAWRRGSNTGELFF.

This clone occurred once. Here the CDR3 reads CASSLVVGFSNQPQHF. In DNA, the CDR3 is TGTGCCAGCAGCTTAGTAGTGGGCTTTAGCAATCAGCCCCAGCATTTT. This chain joins TRBV7-2 and TRBJ1-5; no clear D. CDR1 is SGHTA, CDR2 FQGNSA, per germline. This CDR3 is built from 16 residues. The germline V and J ends were trimmed by 1 base and 0 bases, with 10 bases remaining between them.

V gene TRBV5-1 combines with J gene TRBJ2-3, with 8 bases lining up with TRBD2. Germline CDR1 SGHRS, CDR2 YFSETQ. J gave up 1 base and V 0 bases, and 4 bases lay outside the gene matches. This CDR3 has 16 residues. The CDR3 is CASSLVLRGGTDTQYF. For the CDR3, the DNA is TGCGCCAGCAGCTTGGTTCTGCGGGGGGGCACAGATACGCAGTATTTT. Drawing the rest from reference TRBV5-1 and TRBJ2-3, the complete variable domain is KAGVTQTPRYLIKTRGQQVTLSCSPISGHRSVSWYQQTPGQGLQFLFEYFSETQRNKGNFPGRFSGRQFSNSRSEMNVSTLELGDSALYLCASSLVLRGGTDTQYFGPGTRLTVL.

This clone has only a few counts. CDR3 nucleotides: TGTGCCAGCAGCGGGACTAGCGTCTCCGAGCAGTACTTC. This translates into CASSGTSVSEQYF. The V gene is TRBV5-5, the J gene TRBJ2-7; 10 positions match TRBD2. V gave up 4 bases and J gave up 6 bases; unmatched junction bases: 4. Germline V gene sequence: CDR1 SGHKS, CDR2 YYEKEE (reference sequence). This CDR3 has 13 amino acids.

This clone was seen only once. The V and J genes are TRBV5-5 and TRBJ1-2; unclear D gene. Germline V gene lookup returns CDR1 SGHKS and CDR2 YYEKEE (reference sequence). The CDR3 is 15 residues long. The V and J ends lost 0 bases and 8 bases respectively, with 17 bases between them. CDR3 residues: CASSLVAMSNPGYTF. The CDR3 DNA sequence: TGTGCCAGCAGCTTGGTGGCCATGTCCAATCCGGGCTACACCTTC.

This sequence joins TRBV12-5 and TRBJ2-7, with 11 bases lining up with TRBD2. The J segment lost 4 bases and the V segment lost 3 bases, leaving 11 bases of the junction unmatched. Germline CDR1 LGHNT, CDR2 FRNRAP. This CDR3 region has 17 residues. The CDR3 DNA sequence: TGTGCTAGTGGTTTACCAACTCTTGGACTAGCGGGTTACGAGCAGTACTTC. Its protein is CASGLPTLGLAGYEQYF.

V usage is TRBV27 and J usage is TRBJ1-4, with D perhaps TRBD1 (5 bases). CDR1 MNHEY and CDR2 SMNVEV come from the germline V gene (reference sequence). The length of the CDR3 is 14 residues. V was trimmed by 3 bases and J by 10 bases, leaving 15 bases between them. This chain's CDR3 is CASSFRQGRGKLFF. The DNA for the CDR3 is TGTGCCAGCAGTTTTCGCCAGGGTCGTGGAAAACTGTTTTTT.

This sequence joins TRBV7-2 and TRBJ1-2; no firm D call. V lost 2 bases and J 7 bases, leaving 17 bases between the germline ends. This CDR3 region has 15 residues. CDR1 and CDR2 (germline): SGHTA, FQGNSA. The CDR3 is CASSLRSAEGGGYTF. The CDR3 nucleotides read TGTGCCAGCAGCTTACGATCTGCGGAGGGTGGTGGCTACACCTTC. The whole variable domain, remainder taken from reference TRBV7-2 and TRBJ1-2, is GAGVSQSPSNKVTEKGKDVELRCDPISGHTALYWYRQSLGQGLEFLIYFQGNSAPDKSGLPSDRFSAERTGGSVSTLTIQRTQQEDSAVYLCASSLRSAEGGGYTFGSGTRLTVV.

The rearrangement uses TRBV20-1 and TRBJ2-7; the D gene is possibly TRBD2 (6 bases). The germline V gene has CDR1 DFQATT and CDR2 SNEGSKA (reference sequence). The CDR3 runs 11 residues. V gave up 8 bases and J gave up 4 bases, with 12 bases separating them. The DNA of the CDR3 is TGCAGTTGGGGCCGGGGGTACGAGCAGTACTTC. Protein product: CSWGRGYEQYF.

The genes are TRBV7-9 and TRBJ1-5, with a weak D call TRBD1 (5 bases). The CDR3 has 12 residues. CDR1 and CDR2 from the germline V gene are SEHNR and FQNEAQ (reference sequence). The V end was cut by 5 bases, the J end by 7 bases, with 9 bases between. CDR3 sequence: CASSLPGQPQHF. The CDR3 DNA sequence: TGTGCCAGCAGCCTACCAGGGCAGCCCCAGCATTTT.

In its sample, this clone was seen once. The rearrangement joins TRBV18 to TRBJ1-1; 7 positions match TRBD1. Losses at the gene ends were 2 bases for V and 7 bases for J; bases not matched to a gene: 7. This CDR3 spans 14 amino acids. Germline V CDR1 and CDR2: KGHSH, LQKENI. CDR3 sequence reads: CASSPLGGDGEAFF. CDR3 in DNA: TGTGCCAGCTCACCATTAGGGGGCGACGGTGAAGCTTTCTTT.

The chain links TRBV18 to TRBJ1-2; possible D gene TRBD1, 5 bases. V was trimmed by 3 bases and J by 2 bases, leaving 13 bases between them. Germline assignment: CDR1 KGHSH and CDR2 LQKENI. This CDR3 comprises 15 residues. The CDR3 sequence: CASSPGGTMNYGYTF. CDR3 nucleotides: TGTGCCAGCTCACCGGGAGGGACTATGAACTATGGCTACACCTTC.